This TCR beta chain stems from a study of beta chain features in type 1 diabetes. At the level of the study: The study examined 107,917,701 sorted cells across all samples.

This clone was counted a few times. Antigen unknown. The germline CDR1 and CDR2 sequences are SEHNR and FQNEAQ (reference sequence). Trimming at V came to 3 bases and at J to 10 bases, leaving 5 bases not matched to a gene. The CDR3 consists of 12 residues. Researchers reported sorting CD4+ naive, central memory, regulatory and stem cell-like memory cells via CD45RO/CCR7/CD25/CD127/CD95/CD27. Investigators reverse transcribed all isolated RNA, so they sequenced expressed TCRB transcripts. The protocol was immunoSEQ multiplex PCR, while the TCRdb copy is restricted to in-frame clones and leaves out a portion. The sample yields hundreds of thousands of clones, approximately 16% seen once. Study-wide findings and caveats: Moderately but significantly shorter TCRB CDR3s were found in Type 1 diabetes patients in all four CD4+ subsets. Whether HLA type influences TCRB rearrangement remained unresolved here.

This chain joins TRBV7-9 and TRBJ1-1; 7 nucleotides line up with TRBD1. The sequenced sample was naive CD4+ T cells from blood. The TCR was taken from a man aged 18 to 30 with type 1 diabetes. The CDR3 DNA reads TGTGCCAGCAGCTTGGTGCAGGGGGGAGCTTTCTTT. Translating it yields CASSLVQGGAFF.